The 17 T cell receptor beta chains below were found in one sample sequenced in a study of CD8 T cells in Susac syndrome. Reverse transcription of roughly 0.5 to 1 ug RNA was carried out with random hexamers. Each CDR3 protein gets one entry after TCRdb re-called the immunoSEQ multiplex PCR reads with MiXCR. The profile covers about 180,000 distinct CDR3 sequences, with around 94% appearing a single time and 0.099% taken by the ten largest. What was sequenced was CD4+ T cells from PBMCs. The receptors were gathered from a human donor with Susac syndrome.

This chain connects TRBV2 to TRBJ2-7; 11 nucleotides agree with TRBD1. Germline CDR1 SNHLY, CDR2 FYNNEI. The CDR3 loop spans 13 amino acids. The trim removed 9 bases at V and 3 bases at J, leaving 4 bases unmatched. CDR3 nucleotide sequence: TGTGCCAGTGGACAGGGGGCCGTCTACGAGCAGTACTTC. Its translation: CASGQGAVYEQYF.

This clonotype has a single count. The chain uses TRBV7-9 and TRBJ1-1, with 8 bases matching TRBD1. V lost 5 bases to trimming and J lost 1 base; unmatched junction nucleotides: 6. CDR3 size: 15 residues. Germline CDR1 reads SEHNR; CDR2 reads FQNEAQ (reference sequence). The chain's CDR3 is CASSPGTGANTEAFF. For the CDR3, the DNA is TGTGCCAGCAGCCCCGGGACAGGAGCGAACACTGAAGCTTTCTTT.

V usage is TRBV7-9 and J usage is TRBJ2-1; D unclear. Trimming pared 1 base from V and 11 bases from J, leaving 12 bases between. CDR3 length: 13 residues. Looked up from germline, CDR1 is SEHNR and CDR2 is FQNEAQ (reference sequence). Here the CDR3 reads CASSLGTEPKQFF. The CDR3, as DNA: TGTGCCAGCAGCTTAGGTACCGAACCCAAGCAGTTCTTC.

This chain connects TRBV18 to TRBJ2-1, with 12 bases matching TRBD2. The V and J ends lost 1 base and 0 bases, in that order; junction bases with no gene match: 13. The CDR3 has 21 residues. Germline CDR1 is KGHSH and CDR2 is LQKENI. This CDR3 reads CASSPRLMTSGGPSSYNEQFF. In nucleotides, the CDR3 is TGTGCCAGCTCACCACGGTTGATGACTAGCGGGGGACCTAGCTCCTACAATGAGCAGTTCTTC.

This rearrangement joins TRBV25-1 to TRBJ1-2; D is possibly TRBD1 (5 bases). The CDR3 extends over 17 amino acids. Trimming removed 0 bases at V and 3 bases at J, with 17 bases between. Germline V lookup: CDR1 MGHDK, CDR2 SYGVNS. The CDR3 here is CASSEYYADRDDYGYTF. Here the CDR3 DNA reads TGTGCCAGCAGTGAATATTACGCCGATCGGGACGACTATGGCTACACCTTC.

The chain joins TRBV15 to TRBJ2-3; 7 positions agree with TRBD1. The junction had 8 bases not matched to a gene; V was cut back by 3 bases and J by 2 bases. Germline-derived CDR1 and CDR2 are LNHNV and YYDKDF (reference sequence). The CDR3 loop spans 16 amino acids. The CDR3 DNA is TGTGCCACCAGCAGGTTGACAGGGTCGATCACAGATACGCAGTATTTT. The encoded protein is CATSRLTGSITDTQYF.

This clonotype occurred once. The chain combines TRBV7-9 with TRBJ1-1; 8 bases match TRBD1. Germline CDR1 SEHNR, CDR2 FQNEAQ (reference sequence). The CDR3 sequence is 16 residues long. J was trimmed by 1 base and V by 5 bases; bases with no gene match: 9. The CDR3 loop reads CASSPRTGHRNTEAFF. The CDR3 bases are TGTGCCAGCAGCCCAAGGACAGGGCATAGGAACACTGAAGCTTTCTTT.

This sequence joins TRBV2 and TRBJ1-5, with a possible D match to TRBD1 (5 bases). This CDR3 comprises 15 residues. V gave up 7 bases and J gave up 2 bases, with 15 bases separating them. Germline lookup yields CDR1 SNHLY and CDR2 FYNNEI. This CDR3 reads CASKRDPGGNQPQHF. The CDR3 DNA follows: TGTGCCAGCAAGCGGGACCCCGGGGGCAATCAGCCCCAGCATTTT.

The chain is built from TRBV6-2 or TRBV6-3 and TRBJ2-1; a possible D gene is TRBD1 (5 bases). This CDR3 is 13 amino acids long. V was clipped by 7 bases and J by 9 bases, with 16 bases between them. Germline lookup yields CDR1 MNHEY and CDR2 SVGEGT. In DNA form, the CDR3 reads TGTGCCAGCACCAGAGCAGGGATCATTGAGCAGTTCTTC. As protein: CASTRAGIIEQFF.

This clonotype has a single count. The chain employs TRBV3-1 and TRBJ2-3, with D unresolved. With 3 bases removed from V and 4 bases from J, the gap between germline ends came to 8 bases. This CDR3 spans 13 amino acids. Germline-derived CDR1 and CDR2 are LGHDT and YNNKEL (reference sequence). The chain's CDR3 is CASSHSQPDTQYF. In DNA, the CDR3 is TGTGCCAGCAGCCATAGTCAGCCAGATACGCAGTATTTT.

The rearrangement uses TRBV20-1 and TRBJ2-1; 15 nucleotides agree with TRBD2. Germline V gives CDR1 DFQATT, CDR2 SNEGSKA (reference sequence). The CDR3 runs to 17 residues. Germline trimming cut 7 bases from V and 0 bases from J; bases unmatched to any gene: 7. The CDR3, as DNA: TGCAGTGGGAGCGGGACTAGCGGGAGGAGCTCCTACAATGAGCAGTTCTTC. This gives the protein CSGSGTSGRSSYNEQFF.

The rearrangement uses TRBV15 and TRBJ2-3, with 7 positions matching TRBD2. CDR1 and CDR2 from the germline V gene are LNHNV and YYDKDF (reference sequence). The CDR3 extends over 15 amino acids. V dropped 5 bases and J dropped 6; count of bases not matched to a gene: 11. In DNA form, the CDR3 reads TGTGCCACCAGCCTCACTCGGGGGGTGTATGATACGCAGTATTTT. Encoded protein: CATSLTRGVYDTQYF.

Here the CDR3 DNA reads TGTGCCACACAGGGGGAGGTCCAGCCAGGGGGCTACACCTTC. Protein sequence: CATQGEVQPGGYTF. J is TRBJ1-2 and V is TRBV10-3, with 8 bases lining up with TRBD1. The trim removed 10 bases at V and 8 bases at J, leaving 15 bases unmatched. The V gene's germline CDR1 is ENHRY and CDR2 SYGVKD. The CDR3 length is 14 residues.

The chain employs TRBV7-3 and TRBJ2-1, with D possibly matching TRBD2 (5 bases). The CDR3 extends over 14 amino acids. Germline values: CDR1 SGHTA, CDR2 FQGTGA. With 1 base removed from V and 7 bases from J, the gap between germline ends came to 11 bases. In DNA, the CDR3 is TGTGCCAGCAGCTTAAATTCGCCGGGGAATGAGCAGTTCTTC. Translated: CASSLNSPGNEQFF.

The genes are TRBV6-1 and TRBJ1-5; D is unclear. V gave up 6 bases and J gave up 5 bases, with 14 bases separating them. This CDR3 is 14 amino acids long. Germline V gene sequence: CDR1 MNHNS, CDR2 SASEGT. The CDR3 DNA follows: TGTGCCAGCAGGGCGAGGAGTGGACATCAGCCCCAGCATTTT. This encodes CASRARSGHQPQHF.

V gene TRBV28 combines with J gene TRBJ2-2, with D unclear. From germline, CDR1 is MDHEN and CDR2 SYDVKM. Trimming removed 6 bases at V and 1 base at J, with 6 bases between. The CDR3 runs to 13 residues. The CDR3: CASSLKNTGELFF. CDR3 sequence (DNA): TGTGCCAGCAGCCTTAAGAACACCGGGGAGCTGTTTTTT.

V and J are TRBV20-1 and TRBJ1-1, with D maybe TRBD1 (6 bases). CDR1 is DFQATT and CDR2 is SNEGSKA in the germline V gene (reference sequence). V was cut by 2 bases and J by 9 bases, with 10 bases left in between. The CDR3 contains 11 residues. CDR3 in DNA: TGCAGTGCTAGATTAGACAGGAAAGCTTTCTTT. Protein product: CSARLDRKAFF.